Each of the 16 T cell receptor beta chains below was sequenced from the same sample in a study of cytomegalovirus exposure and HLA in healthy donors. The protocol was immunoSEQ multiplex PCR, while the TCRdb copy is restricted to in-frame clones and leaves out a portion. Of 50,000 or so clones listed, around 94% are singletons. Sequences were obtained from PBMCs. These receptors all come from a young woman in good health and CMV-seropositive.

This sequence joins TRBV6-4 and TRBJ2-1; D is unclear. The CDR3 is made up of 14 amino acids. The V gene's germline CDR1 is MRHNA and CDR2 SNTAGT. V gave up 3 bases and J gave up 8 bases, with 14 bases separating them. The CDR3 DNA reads TGTGCCAGCAGTGAAGATGTCGAGAGCGATGAGCAGTTCTTC. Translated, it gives CASSEDVESDEQFF.

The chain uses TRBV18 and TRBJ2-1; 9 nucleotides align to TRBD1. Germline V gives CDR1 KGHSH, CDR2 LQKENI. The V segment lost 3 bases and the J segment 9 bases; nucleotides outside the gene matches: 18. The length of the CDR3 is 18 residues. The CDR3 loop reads CASSPRSGPGQGKGEQFF. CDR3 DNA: TGTGCCAGCTCACCCAGGTCGGGACCGGGACAGGGAAAGGGTGAGCAGTTCTTC.

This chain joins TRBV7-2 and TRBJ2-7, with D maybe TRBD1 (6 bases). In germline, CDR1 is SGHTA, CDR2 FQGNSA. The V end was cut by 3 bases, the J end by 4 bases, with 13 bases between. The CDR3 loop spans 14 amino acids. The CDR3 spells CASSFQRGFYEQYF. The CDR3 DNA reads TGTGCCAGCAGCTTTCAGAGGGGGTTTTACGAGCAGTACTTC.

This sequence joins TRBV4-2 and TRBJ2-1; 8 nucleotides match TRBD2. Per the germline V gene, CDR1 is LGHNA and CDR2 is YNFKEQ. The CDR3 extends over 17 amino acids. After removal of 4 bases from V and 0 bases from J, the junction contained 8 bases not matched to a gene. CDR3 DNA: TGTGCCAGCAGCCCATACCGGACTAGCAGCTCCTACAATGAGCAGTTCTTC. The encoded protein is CASSPYRTSSSYNEQFF.

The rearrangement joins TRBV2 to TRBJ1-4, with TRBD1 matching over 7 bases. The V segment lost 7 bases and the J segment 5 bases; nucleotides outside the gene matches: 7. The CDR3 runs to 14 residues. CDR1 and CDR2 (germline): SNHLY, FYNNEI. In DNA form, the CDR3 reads TGTGCCAGCATGCCCACAGGGGTCAATGAAAAACTGTTTTTT. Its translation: CASMPTGVNEKLFF.

The CDR3 region is CASSELVTLNTEAFF. The CDR3 DNA sequence: TGTGCCAGCAGTGAATTAGTCACCCTGAACACTGAAGCTTTCTTT. The rearrangement uses TRBV2 and TRBJ1-1; no firm D call. The V gene lost 2 bases and the J gene lost 0 bases, with 10 bases spanning the gap. From germline, CDR1 is SNHLY and CDR2 FYNNEI. This CDR3 has 15 residues.

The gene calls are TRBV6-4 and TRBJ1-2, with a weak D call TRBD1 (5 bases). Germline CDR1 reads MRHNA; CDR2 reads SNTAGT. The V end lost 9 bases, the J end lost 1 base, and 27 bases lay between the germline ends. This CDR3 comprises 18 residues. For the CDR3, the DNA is TGTGCCAGGTCAGATCTTATGGGGGGGACCACTCGTAACTATGGCTACACCTTC. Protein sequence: CARSDLMGGTTRNYGYTF.

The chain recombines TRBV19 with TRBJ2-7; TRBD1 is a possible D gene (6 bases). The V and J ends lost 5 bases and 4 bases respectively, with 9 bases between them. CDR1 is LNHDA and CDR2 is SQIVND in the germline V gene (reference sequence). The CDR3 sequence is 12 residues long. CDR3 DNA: TGTGCCAGTAGTGTACAGGGTTACGAGCAGTACTTC. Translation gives CASSVQGYEQYF.

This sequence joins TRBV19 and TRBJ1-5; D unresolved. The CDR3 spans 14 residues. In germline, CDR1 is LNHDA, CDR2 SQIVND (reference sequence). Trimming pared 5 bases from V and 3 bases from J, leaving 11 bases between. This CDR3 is CASSEPVINQPQHF. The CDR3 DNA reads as TGTGCCAGTAGTGAGCCGGTTATCAATCAGCCCCAGCATTTT. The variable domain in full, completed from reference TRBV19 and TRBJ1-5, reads DGGITQSPKYLFRKEGQNVTLSCEQNLNHDAMYWYRQDPGQGLRLIYYSQIVNDFQKGDIAEGYSVSREKKESFPLTVTSAQKNPTAFYLCASSEPVINQPQHFGDGTRLSIL.

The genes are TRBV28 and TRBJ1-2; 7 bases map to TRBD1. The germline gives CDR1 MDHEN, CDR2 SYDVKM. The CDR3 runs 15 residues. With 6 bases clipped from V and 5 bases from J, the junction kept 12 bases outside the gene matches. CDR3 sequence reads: CASSPRDRTWYGYTF. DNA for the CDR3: TGTGCCAGCAGCCCCAGGGACAGAACTTGGTATGGCTACACCTTC.

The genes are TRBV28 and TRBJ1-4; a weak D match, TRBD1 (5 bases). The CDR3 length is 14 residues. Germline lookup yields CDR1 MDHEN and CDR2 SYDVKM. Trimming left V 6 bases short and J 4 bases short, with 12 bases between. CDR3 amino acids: CASRPGTFNEKLFF. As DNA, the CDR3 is TGTGCCAGCAGACCCGGGACTTTTAATGAAAAACTGTTTTTT.

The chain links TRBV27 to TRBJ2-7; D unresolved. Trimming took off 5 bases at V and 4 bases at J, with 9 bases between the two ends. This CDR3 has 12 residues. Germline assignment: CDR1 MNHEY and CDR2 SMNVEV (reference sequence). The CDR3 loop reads CASSGSGYEQYF. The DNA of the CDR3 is TGTGCCAGCAGTGGGTCCGGGTACGAGCAGTACTTC.

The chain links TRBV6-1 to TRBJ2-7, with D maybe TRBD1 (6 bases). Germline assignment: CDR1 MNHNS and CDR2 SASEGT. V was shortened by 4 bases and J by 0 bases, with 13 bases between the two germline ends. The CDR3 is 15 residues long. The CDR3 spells CASSGERQDSYEQYF. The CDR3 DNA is TGTGCCAGCAGTGGAGAGAGACAGGACTCCTACGAGCAGTACTTC.

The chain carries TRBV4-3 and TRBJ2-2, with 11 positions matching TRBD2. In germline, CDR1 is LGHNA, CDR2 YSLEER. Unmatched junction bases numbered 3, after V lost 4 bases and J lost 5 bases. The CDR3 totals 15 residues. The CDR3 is CASSPGTSGTGELFF. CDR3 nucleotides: TGCGCCAGCAGCCCCGGGACTAGCGGAACCGGGGAGCTGTTTTTT.

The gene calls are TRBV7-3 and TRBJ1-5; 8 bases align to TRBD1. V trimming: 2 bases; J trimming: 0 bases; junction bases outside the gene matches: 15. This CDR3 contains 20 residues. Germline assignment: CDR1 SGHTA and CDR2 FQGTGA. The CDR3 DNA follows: TGTGCCAGCAGCTTATTTAAAACAGGGGGGCACTTCTATAGCAATCAGCCCCAGCATTTT. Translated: CASSLFKTGGHFYSNQPQHF.

CDR3 DNA sequence: TGTGCCAGCAGTAAAGGGGGCAGCTATGGCTACACCTTC. This sequence encodes CASSKGGSYGYTF. This rearrangement joins TRBV11-3 to TRBJ1-2; TRBD1 matches at 7 bases. V lost 6 bases, J lost 4 bases, and 5 bases stayed unmatched. This CDR3 has 13 amino acids. Looked up from germline, CDR1 is SGHNT and CDR2 is YENEEA. The entire variable domain, with the rest obtained from reference TRBV11-3 and TRBJ1-2, is as follows: EAGVVQSPRYKIIEKKQPVAFWCNPISGHNTLYWYLQNLGQGPELLIRYENEEAVDDSQLPKDRFSAERLKGVDSTLKIQPAELGDSAVYLCASSKGGSYGYTFGSGTRLTVV.